These T cell receptor beta chains were read from a single sample in a study of beta chain features in type 1 diabetes. The table came from immunoSEQ multiplex PCR; TCRdb's copy has only in-frame clones and leaves some out. Of 150,000 or so clones listed, 63% were seen once; the top ten hold around 0.08%. The specimen was naive CD4+ T cells from blood. The receptors here all came from a man aged 25-45 years with type 1 diabetes. CDR3s include the opening cysteine and the closing phenylalanine or tryptophan. The order of the fields is CDR3 protein, CDR3 DNA, D gene, clone size, J gene, V gene. D genes are given only for firm matches. For some rows the clone size is stated as once, few or many, or as a class when expanded; others skip it.

cdr3_aa: CASSTDRKGGETQYF
cdr3_nt: TGTGCCAGCAGTACCGACAGGAAAGGTGGAGAGACCCAGTACTTC
d_call: NA
clone_size: NA
j_call: TRBJ2-5
v_call: TRBV25-1

cdr3_aa: CASSKALPAQETQYF
cdr3_nt: TGTGCCAGCAGCAAAGCGTTGCCCGCACAAGAGACCCAGTACTTC
d_call: NA
clone_size: NA
j_call: TRBJ2-5
v_call: TRBV21-1

cdr3_aa: CASSLKGQGLEQYF
cdr3_nt: TGTGCCAGCAGCTTAAAAGGGCAGGGCCTGGAGCAGTACTTC
d_call: NA
clone_size: NA
j_call: TRBJ2-7
v_call: TRBV7-2

cdr3_aa: CASSLEGNSGNTIYF
cdr3_nt: TGCGCCAGCAGCTTGGAGGGCAACTCTGGAAACACCATATATTTT
d_call: NA
clone_size: NA
j_call: TRBJ1-3
v_call: TRBV5-1

cdr3_aa: CASSKVGPRSKNIQYF
cdr3_nt: TGTGCCAGCAGCAAAGTTGGTCCCAGGTCCAAAAACATTCAGTACTTC
d_call: NA
clone_size: NA
j_call: TRBJ2-4
v_call: TRBV21-1

cdr3_aa: CAWSNGQSDTQYF
cdr3_nt: TGTGCCTGGAGTAATGGACAGTCAGATACGCAGTATTTT
d_call: NA
clone_size: few
j_call: TRBJ2-3
v_call: TRBV30

cdr3_aa: CASSEYGYEQYF
cdr3_nt: TGTGCCAGCAGTGAATACGGCTACGAGCAGTACTTC
d_call: NA
clone_size: NA
j_call: TRBJ2-7
v_call: TRBV25-1

cdr3_aa: CASSFWDGYTF
cdr3_nt: TGTGCCAGCAGCTTTTGGGATGGCTACACCTTC
d_call: NA
clone_size: few
j_call: TRBJ1-2
v_call: TRBV5-6

cdr3_aa: CASSDRAMVGVNEQYF
cdr3_nt: TGTGCCAGCAGTGACAGGGCAATGGTAGGCGTGAACGAGCAGTACTTC
d_call: TRBD1
clone_size: NA
j_call: TRBJ2-7
v_call: TRBV7-2

cdr3_aa: CSVGGRTSTDTQYF
cdr3_nt: TGCAGCGTGGGGGGCAGGACTAGCACAGATACGCAGTATTTT
d_call: NA
clone_size: few
j_call: TRBJ2-3
v_call: TRBV29-1

cdr3_aa: CASSWIRPAGTQYF
cdr3_nt: TGTGCCAGCAGCTGGATTAGGCCCGCAGGGACCCAGTACTTC
d_call: NA
clone_size: NA
j_call: TRBJ2-5
v_call: TRBV28

cdr3_aa: CAWSSRGNTGELFF
cdr3_nt: TGTGCCTGGAGTAGCCGGGGGAACACCGGGGAGCTGTTTTTT
d_call: NA
clone_size: NA
j_call: TRBJ2-2
v_call: TRBV30

cdr3_aa: CAWTRERNTGELFF
cdr3_nt: TGTGCCTGGACCAGGGAAAGGAACACCGGGGAGCTGTTTTTT
d_call: NA
clone_size: NA
j_call: TRBJ2-2
v_call: TRBV30

cdr3_aa: CASSLMTGSSYEQYF
cdr3_nt: TGTGCCAGCAGCTTAATGACAGGTAGCTCCTACGAGCAGTACTTC
d_call: NA
clone_size: once
j_call: TRBJ2-7
v_call: TRBV7-2

cdr3_aa: CASSFAGANVLTF
cdr3_nt: TGTGCCAGCAGCTTCGCTGGGGCCAACGTCCTGACTTTC
d_call: NA
clone_size: NA
j_call: TRBJ2-6
v_call: TRBV11-2

cdr3_aa: CASSSGLAEETQYF
cdr3_nt: TGTGCCAGCAGCTCGGGACTAGCGGAAGAGACCCAGTACTTC
d_call: TRBD2
clone_size: NA
j_call: TRBJ2-5
v_call: TRBV7-7

cdr3_aa: CASSSPSYNEQFF
cdr3_nt: TGTGCCAGCAGCTCCCCTAGCTACAATGAGCAGTTCTTC
d_call: NA
clone_size: NA
j_call: TRBJ2-1
v_call: TRBV13

cdr3_aa: CASSVRGDTEAFF
cdr3_nt: TGTGCCAGCAGTGTCCGGGGGGACACTGAAGCTTTCTTT
d_call: NA
clone_size: NA
j_call: TRBJ1-1
v_call: TRBV25-1

cdr3_aa: CAWTGDWGSPLHF
cdr3_nt: TGTGCCTGGACAGGGGATTGGGGTTCACCCCTCCACTTT
d_call: NA
clone_size: NA
j_call: TRBJ1-6
v_call: TRBV30

cdr3_aa: CASSSVPINYGYTF
cdr3_nt: TGTGCCAGCAGCTCGGTCCCGATCAACTATGGCTACACCTTC
d_call: NA
clone_size: NA
j_call: TRBJ1-2
v_call: TRBV7-9

cdr3_aa: CASSSRTGHYGYTF
cdr3_nt: TGTGCCAGCAGCTCTCGGACAGGCCACTATGGCTACACCTTC
d_call: TRBD1
clone_size: NA
j_call: TRBJ1-2
v_call: TRBV7-9

cdr3_aa: CSVVHRVWDIQYF
cdr3_nt: TGCAGCGTTGTGCACAGGGTGTGGGACATTCAGTACTTC
d_call: NA
clone_size: few
j_call: TRBJ2-4
v_call: TRBV29-1

cdr3_aa: CASSRDSPLHF
cdr3_nt: TGTGCCAGCAGCCGAGATTCACCCCTCCACTTT
d_call: NA
clone_size: few
j_call: TRBJ1-6
v_call: TRBV7-9

cdr3_aa: CASRPGAVYEQYF
cdr3_nt: TGTGCCAGCAGACCGGGGGCGGTCTACGAGCAGTACTTC
d_call: NA
clone_size: NA
j_call: TRBJ2-7
v_call: TRBV6-5

cdr3_aa: CASSFQQGLADTQYF
cdr3_nt: TGTGCCAGCAGCTTTCAACAGGGTTTGGCAGATACGCAGTATTTT
d_call: NA
clone_size: NA
j_call: TRBJ2-3
v_call: TRBV7-2

cdr3_aa: CSAVGPQGLEQYF
cdr3_nt: TGCAGCGCCGTAGGGCCCCAGGGCCTTGAGCAGTACTTC
d_call: NA
clone_size: NA
j_call: TRBJ2-7
v_call: TRBV29-1

cdr3_aa: CASSPGSSYNEQFF
cdr3_nt: TGTGCCAGCAGTCCCGGAAGCTCCTACAATGAGCAGTTCTTC
d_call: NA
clone_size: once
j_call: TRBJ2-1
v_call: TRBV25-1

cdr3_aa: CASSLARATDTQYF
cdr3_nt: TGTGCCAGCAGCTTAGCGAGGGCCACAGATACGCAGTATTTT
d_call: NA
clone_size: NA
j_call: TRBJ2-3
v_call: TRBV7-2

cdr3_aa: CATSRGQGLVETQYF
cdr3_nt: TGTGCCACCAGCAGGGGACAGGGGTTGGTAGAGACCCAGTACTTC
d_call: TRBD1
clone_size: few
j_call: TRBJ2-5
v_call: TRBV15

cdr3_aa: CAITTGQGDEQYF
cdr3_nt: TGTGCCATCACCACGGGACAGGGCGACGAGCAGTACTTC
d_call: TRBD1
clone_size: NA
j_call: TRBJ2-7
v_call: TRBV10-3

cdr3_aa: CASSLARGQGTYEQYF
cdr3_nt: TGTGCCAGCAGCTTAGCGAGGGGACAGGGTACCTACGAGCAGTACTTC
d_call: TRBD1
clone_size: NA
j_call: TRBJ2-7
v_call: TRBV7-9

cdr3_aa: CAWRGARSWTEAFF
cdr3_nt: TGTGCCTGGAGGGGGGCACGCTCTTGGACTGAAGCTTTCTTT
d_call: NA
clone_size: once
j_call: TRBJ1-1
v_call: TRBV30

cdr3_aa: CSVTRGPYEQYF
cdr3_nt: TGCAGCGTTACCAGGGGACCCTACGAGCAGTACTTC
d_call: NA
clone_size: few
j_call: TRBJ2-7
v_call: TRBV29-1

cdr3_aa: CASSPGSGANVLTF
cdr3_nt: TGTGCCAGCAGCCCCGGGTCTGGGGCCAACGTCCTGACTTTC
d_call: NA
clone_size: few
j_call: TRBJ2-6
v_call: TRBV2

cdr3_aa: CASSGEYEQYF
cdr3_nt: TGCGCCAGCAGCGGAGAGTACGAGCAGTACTTC
d_call: NA
clone_size: NA
j_call: TRBJ2-7
v_call: TRBV5-1

cdr3_aa: CATSRDRRADEQFF
cdr3_nt: TGTGCCACCAGCAGAGATCGGCGAGCCGATGAGCAGTTCTTC
d_call: NA
clone_size: NA
j_call: TRBJ2-1
v_call: TRBV15

cdr3_aa: CASSPGQGMGNQPQHF
cdr3_nt: TGTGCCAGCTCACCAGGACAGGGAATGGGCAATCAGCCCCAGCATTTT
d_call: TRBD1
clone_size: NA
j_call: TRBJ1-5
v_call: TRBV18

cdr3_aa: CASSLNLPYEQYF
cdr3_nt: TGTGCCAGCAGTTTGAACCTCCCCTACGAGCAGTACTTC
d_call: NA
clone_size: NA
j_call: TRBJ2-7
v_call: TRBV28

cdr3_aa: CATSRVGLLLESGTDTQYF
cdr3_nt: TGTGCCACCAGCAGAGTAGGACTACTACTCGAATCGGGTACAGATACGCAGTATTTT
d_call: NA
clone_size: NA
j_call: TRBJ2-3
v_call: TRBV15

cdr3_aa: CSVTLSRTGMGYTF
cdr3_nt: TGCAGCGTCACCCTTTCCCGGACAGGGATGGGCTACACCTTC
d_call: TRBD1
clone_size: NA
j_call: TRBJ1-2
v_call: TRBV29-1